A single sample is the source of the 14 T cell receptor beta chains below, sequenced in a study of shared clonotypes between healthy human individuals. Here immunoSEQ multiplex PCR was the method, and the copy in TCRdb shows in-frame clones only, minus some. The data contain 950,000 to 1,100,000 clones, about 70% of them singletons. What was sequenced was memory CD4+ T cells sorted from blood. Subset specified: CD45RA-negative fraction. The receptor set was obtained from a young man in good health.

J is TRBJ2-3 and V is TRBV7-3; D is uncertain. Germline CDR1 reads SGHTA; CDR2 reads FQGTGA. The CDR3 is 14 amino acids. Trimming took off 5 bases at V and 2 bases at J, with 11 bases between the two ends. CDR3 sequence reads: CASSPYGLTDTQYF. In nucleotides, the CDR3 is TGTGCCAGCAGCCCGTACGGTCTCACAGATACGCAGTATTTT.

J is TRBJ2-4 and V is TRBV7-3; D possibly matches TRBD1 or TRBD2 (6 bases each). Germline loops: CDR1 SGHTA, CDR2 FQGTGA. Trimming removed 0 bases from V and 9 bases from J, with 15 bases in between. CDR3 length: 15 amino acids. The CDR3 loop is CASSLTGGPRGIQYF. The DNA for the CDR3 is TGTGCCAGCAGCTTAACGGGGGGCCCGAGGGGCATTCAGTACTTC. The full variable domain, in which reference TRBV7-3 and TRBJ2-4 provide the parts outside the CDR3, is GAGVSQTPSNKVTEKGKYVELRCDPISGHTALYWYRQSLGQGPEFLIYFQGTGAADDSGLPNDRFFAVRPEGSVSTLKIQRTERGDSAVYLCASSLTGGPRGIQYFGAGTRLSVL.

The rearrangement links TRBV2 to TRBJ1-2; D gene uncertain. The CDR3 runs 13 residues. Germline CDR1 reads SNHLY; CDR2 reads FYNNEI. The V end was cut by 8 bases, the J end by 7 bases, with 17 bases between. The CDR3 loop reads CASLREAPSGYTF. CDR3 DNA: TGTGCCAGCCTGAGGGAGGCCCCTTCTGGCTACACCTTC.

The chain combines TRBV7-8 with TRBJ2-5, with TRBD1 as a possible D gene (7 bases). The V end lost 5 bases, the J end lost 1 base, and 8 bases lay between the germline ends. CDR1 and CDR2 from the germline V gene are SGHVS and FQNEAQ. The CDR3 is made up of 13 amino acids. The CDR3 region is CASSQGGQETQYF. DNA for the CDR3: TGTGCCAGCAGCCAGGGGGGCCAAGAGACCCAGTACTTC.

The chain couples TRBV5-1 to TRBJ2-1; D may be TRBD1 or TRBD2 (5 bases each). Germline CDR1 and CDR2: SGHRS and YFSETQ. The CDR3 runs to 13 residues. Trimming pared 4 bases from V and 8 bases from J, leaving 13 bases between. The CDR3 spells CASSVNEGYEQFF. CDR3 coding DNA: TGCGCCAGCAGCGTCAATGAGGGGTATGAGCAGTTCTTC.

This chain links TRBV2 with TRBJ2-3, with TRBD2 identical over 8 bases. From germline, CDR1 is SNHLY and CDR2 FYNNEI. The ends lost 6 bases at V and 3 bases at J; junction bases unmatched: 11. This CDR3 region has 16 residues. The CDR3 sequence: CASSPEAGERTDTQYF. The CDR3, as DNA: TGTGCCAGCAGCCCCGAAGCGGGAGAGAGGACAGATACGCAGTATTTT.

V is TRBV2 and J is TRBJ1-5; 8 bases agree with TRBD1. Germline CDR1 and CDR2: SNHLY and FYNNEI. V dropped 5 bases and J dropped 5; count of bases not matched to a gene: 8. The CDR3 spans 15 residues. The CDR3 region is CASSFDRGSYQPQHF. CDR3 in DNA: TGTGCCAGCAGTTTTGACAGGGGTTCATATCAGCCCCAGCATTTT.

This chain connects TRBV5-1 to TRBJ1-1, with D possibly being TRBD1 (6 bases). Trimming took off 4 bases at V and 7 bases at J, with 17 bases between the two ends. The germline CDR1 and CDR2 sequences are SGHRS and YFSETQ. This CDR3 region has 14 residues. The CDR3 region is CASSGLLGGIEAFF. For the CDR3, the DNA is TGCGCCAGCAGCGGTCTCTTAGGGGGGATTGAAGCTTTCTTT.

This clone was detected a few times. V and J are TRBV2 and TRBJ2-7; 10 bases line up with TRBD1. Germline-derived CDR1 and CDR2 are SNHLY and FYNNEI. After removal of 5 bases from V and 8 bases from J, the junction contained 9 bases not matched to a gene. There are 14 residues in the CDR3. The CDR3 is CASSPGQGLSKQYF. Written as DNA, the CDR3 is TGTGCCAGCAGTCCGGGACAGGGGCTATCGAAGCAGTACTTC. Drawing the rest from reference TRBV2 and TRBJ2-7, the complete variable domain is EPEVTQTPSHQVTQMGQEVILRCVPISNHLYFYWYRQILGQKVEFLVSFYNNEISEKSEIFDDQFSVERPDGSNFTLKIRSTKLEDSAMYFCASSPGQGLSKQYFGPGTRLTVT.

V gene TRBV4-1 combines with J gene TRBJ2-7; TRBD2 matches 7 bases. This CDR3 spans 14 amino acids. J was trimmed by 1 base and V by 7 bases; bases with no gene match: 7. The germline CDR1 and CDR2 sequences are MGHRA and YSYEKL. CDR3 in amino acids: CASTSGTGSYEQYF. The CDR3 nucleotides are TGCGCCAGCACCAGCGGGACCGGTTCCTACGAGCAGTACTTC.

The V gene is TRBV10-3, the J gene TRBJ1-2; D perhaps matches TRBD1 (5 bases). Germline V gene sequence: CDR1 ENHRY, CDR2 SYGVKD. Trimming removed 10 bases from V and 3 bases from J, with 15 bases in between. This CDR3 has 13 residues. The CDR3 DNA reads as TGTGCCACATCGAGGGAAGGGGACTATGGCTACACCTTC. Translating gives CATSREGDYGYTF.

This clone was seen ten or more times. The chain combines TRBV4-1 with TRBJ2-7, with D possibly TRBD1 on 6 matching bases. Germline-derived CDR1 and CDR2 are MGHRA and YSYEKL. CDR3 length: 14 amino acids. V was clipped by 4 bases and J by 0 bases, with 10 bases between them. CDR3 sequence (DNA): TGCGCCAGCAGCCCCCGGGACAACTCCTACGAGCAGTACTTC. The encoded protein is CASSPRDNSYEQYF.

This rearrangement joins TRBV28 to TRBJ1-5; the match to TRBD1 covers 7 bases. Germline V gene data show CDR1 as MDHEN and CDR2 as SYDVKM. CDR3 length: 15 amino acids. Unmatched junction bases numbered 10, after V lost 8 bases and J lost 3 bases. CDR3 nucleotide sequence: TGTGCCAGCTCAACTAGGGAGGGGGCCAATCAGCCCCAGCATTTT. Protein: CASSTREGANQPQHF.

The chain combines TRBV10-3 with TRBJ1-1, with no clear D. Per germline, CDR1 ENHRY and CDR2 SYGVKD. The V end lost 10 bases, the J end lost 2 bases, and 11 bases lay between the germline ends. CDR3 length equals 12 residues. CDR3 DNA sequence: TGTGCCACCGGGTTCGGAAACACTGAAGCTTTCTTT. This translates into CATGFGNTEAFF.